Each of the 2 T cell receptor beta chains below was sequenced from the same sample in a study of cytomegalovirus exposure and HLA in healthy donors. PCR used 60 Vbeta primers and 13 Jbeta primers. Using immunoSEQ multiplex PCR, the repertoire was profiled, and TCRdb retains in-frame clones only, with some absent. The repertoire includes roughly 150,000 clones, roughly 80% of them detected once, and less than 10% sits in the top ten. Sequencing input: PBMCs. Receptor source: a man aged 18-30 years in good health and CMV-seropositive.

The rearrangement joins TRBV6-5 to TRBJ1-1; weak D call: TRBD1 (6 bases). V was trimmed by 4 bases and J by 7 bases, leaving 16 bases between them. This CDR3 region has 14 residues. Germline V lookup: CDR1 MNHEY, CDR2 SVGAGI. DNA for the CDR3: TGTGCCAGCAGTTTTGCAGGGGTTTGGGATGAAGCTTTCTTT. Residues: CASSFAGVWDEAFF.

This chain uses TRBV25-1 with TRBJ2-2; weak D call: TRBD2 (5 bases). The germline V gene has CDR1 MGHDK and CDR2 SYGVNS. With 3 bases removed from V and 6 bases from J, the gap between germline ends came to 11 bases. The CDR3 runs to 14 residues. The CDR3 loop is CASSDQDFSGELFF. The CDR3 DNA follows: TGTGCCAGCAGTGACCAGGACTTTTCCGGGGAGCTGTTTTTT.